The present TCR beta chain was sequenced within a study of shared clonotypes between healthy human individuals. Assay used: immunoSEQ multiplex PCR; TCRdb lists only in-frame clones, some missing. In the table there are 2 million to 2.5 million clones, under 95% of which are singletons. Sequencing was performed on naive CD4+ T cells from PBMCs. Subset reported: CD45RA+ positively selected. This sequence originates from a man between 18 and 35 years old in good health. Some clones in this sample may be carry-over from other donors' samples.

The CDR3 is CASSSSRNGYTF. Here the CDR3 DNA reads TGTGCCAGCAGTTCCTCCCGCAATGGCTACACCTTC. The chain combines TRBV27 with TRBJ1-2, with D uncertain. The ends were cut back, 4 bases at V and 6 bases at J, with 9 bases in the middle. Germline V lookup: CDR1 MNHEY, CDR2 SMNVEV (reference sequence). The CDR3 runs to 12 residues.